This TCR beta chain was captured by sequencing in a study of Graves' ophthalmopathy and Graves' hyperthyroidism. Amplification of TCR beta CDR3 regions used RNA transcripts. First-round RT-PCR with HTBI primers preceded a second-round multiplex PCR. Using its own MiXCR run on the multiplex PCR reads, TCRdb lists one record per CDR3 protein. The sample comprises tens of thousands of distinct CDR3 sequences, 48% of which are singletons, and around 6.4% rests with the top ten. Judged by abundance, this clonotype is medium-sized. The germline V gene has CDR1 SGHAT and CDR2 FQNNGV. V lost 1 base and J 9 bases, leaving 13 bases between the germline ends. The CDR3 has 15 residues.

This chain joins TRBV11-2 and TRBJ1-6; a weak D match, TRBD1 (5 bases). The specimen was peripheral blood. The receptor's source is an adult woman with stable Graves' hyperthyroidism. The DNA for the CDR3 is TGTGCCAGCAGCTTAGTCCCAGGGCGGAGTTCACCCCTCCACTTT. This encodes CASSLVPGRSSPLHF.